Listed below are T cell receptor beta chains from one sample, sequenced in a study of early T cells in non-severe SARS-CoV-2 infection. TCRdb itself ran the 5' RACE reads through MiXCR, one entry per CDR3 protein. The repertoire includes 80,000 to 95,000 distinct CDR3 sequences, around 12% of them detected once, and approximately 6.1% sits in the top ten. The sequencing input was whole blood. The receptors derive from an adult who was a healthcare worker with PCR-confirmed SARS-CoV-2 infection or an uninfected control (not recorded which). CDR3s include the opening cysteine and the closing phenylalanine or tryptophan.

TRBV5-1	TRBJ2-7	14	CASSPVRTDYEQYF
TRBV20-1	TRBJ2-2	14	CSAQEDGDTGELFF
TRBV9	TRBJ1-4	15	CASSVGRGEGEKLFF
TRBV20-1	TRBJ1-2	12	CSANRQEGGYTF
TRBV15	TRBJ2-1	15	CATSRVREDFNEQFF
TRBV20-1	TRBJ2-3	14	CSASPSGGTDTQYF
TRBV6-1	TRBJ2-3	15	CASSETGGSTDTQYF
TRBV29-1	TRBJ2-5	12	CSADQGRETQYF
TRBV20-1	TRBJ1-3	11	CSAEGGNTIYF
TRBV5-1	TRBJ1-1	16	CASSRGTVPMNTEAFF
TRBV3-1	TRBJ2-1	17	CASSPPPLALVYNEQFF
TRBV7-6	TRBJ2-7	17	CASSLLSWGAVEAEQYF
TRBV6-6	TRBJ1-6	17	CASSYGSQGSYNSPLHF
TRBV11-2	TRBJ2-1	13	CASSLDRSGLGFF
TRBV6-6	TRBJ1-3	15	CASSYWTGYGNTIYF
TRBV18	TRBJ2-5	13	CASQNQYQETQYF
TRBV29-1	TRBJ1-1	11	CSVADSTEAFF
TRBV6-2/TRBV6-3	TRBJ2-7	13	CASSFWRDNEQYF
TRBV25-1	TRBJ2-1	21	CASSEPLFGTSGRPSYNEQFF
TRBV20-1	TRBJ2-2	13	CSASGQRPGELFF
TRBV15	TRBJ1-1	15	CATSRDIRGGTEAFF
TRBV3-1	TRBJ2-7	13	CASRPNGPYEQYF
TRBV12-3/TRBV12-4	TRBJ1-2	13	CASSFLGADGYTF
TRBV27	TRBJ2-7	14	CASSLDGYSYEQYF
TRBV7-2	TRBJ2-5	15	CASSFIGDSYETQYF
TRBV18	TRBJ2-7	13	CASSPEWTGEQYF
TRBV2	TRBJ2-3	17	CASSEFVASGTSDTQYF
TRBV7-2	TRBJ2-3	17	CASSYSPLGQGMDTQYF
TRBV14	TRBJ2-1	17	CASSQKLGLAGHNEQFF
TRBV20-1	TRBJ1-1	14	CSARDRGLNTEAFF
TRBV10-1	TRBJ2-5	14	CASSEGGRTETQYF
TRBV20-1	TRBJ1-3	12	CSARGGANTIYF
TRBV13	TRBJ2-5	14	CASSLSYNQETQYF
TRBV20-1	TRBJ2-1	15	CSARYYGLVANEQFF